The source of this T cell receptor (beta chain) is a study of T cell responses to AZD1222 COVID-19 vaccine. The V end lost 6 bases, the J end lost 0 bases, and 17 bases lay between the germline ends. CDR1 is MDHEN, CDR2 SYDVKM, per germline. The CDR3 loop spans 16 amino acids. Overall study findings and caveats: There were repertoire samples only from the period after the peak T cell response. The donor group comprised mostly white British people and more females; the analysis possibly underestimated clonal diversity. At study baseline, merely several AZD1222 recipients were seropositive. Receipt of two AZD1222 doses was followed by a rise in Spike-specific TCR breadth and depth.

This clone appeared a few times. Its antigen is not identified. The assay was immunoSEQ multiplex PCR, and TCRdb's table has in-frame clones only and misses some. There are under 100,000 clones in the sample; about 91% occur only once, and roughly 6.4% lies in the top ten. The source was peripheral blood, collected on day 0 of MenACWY control vaccination. The chain joins TRBV28 to TRBJ1-2, with D maybe TRBD1 (5 bases). The receptor was derived from an adult in good health. The CDR3 region is CASSQLRGGTNYGYTF. CDR3 sequence (DNA): TGTGCCAGCAGCCAACTGCGGGGGGGAACTAACTATGGCTACACCTTC.